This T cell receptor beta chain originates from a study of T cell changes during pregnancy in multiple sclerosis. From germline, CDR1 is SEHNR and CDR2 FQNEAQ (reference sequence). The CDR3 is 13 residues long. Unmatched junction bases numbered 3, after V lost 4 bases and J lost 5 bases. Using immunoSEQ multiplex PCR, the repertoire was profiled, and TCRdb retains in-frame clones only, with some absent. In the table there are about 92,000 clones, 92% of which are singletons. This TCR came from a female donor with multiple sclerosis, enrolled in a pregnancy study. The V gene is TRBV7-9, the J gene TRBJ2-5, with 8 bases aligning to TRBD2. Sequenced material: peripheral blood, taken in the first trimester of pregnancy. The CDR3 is CASSSGGLETQYF. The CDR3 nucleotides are TGTGCCAGCAGCTCGGGGGGGCTGGAGACCCAGTACTTC. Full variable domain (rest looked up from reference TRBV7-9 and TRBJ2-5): DTGVSQNPRHKITKRGQNVTFRCDPISEHNRLYWYRQTLGQGPEFLTYFQNEAQLEKSRLLSDRFSAERPKGSFSTLEIQRTEQGDSAMYLCASSSGGLETQYFGPGTRLLVL.